Presented here are 13 T cell receptor beta chains from one specimen sequenced in a study of T cells in Graves' hyperthyroidism and ophthalmopathy. TCR beta CDR3 region amplification was performed from RNA transcripts. First-round RT-PCR targeting the TCR CDR3 was performed with the HTBI primer set. TCRdb used MiXCR to reprocess the multiplex PCR reads, holding one entry per CDR3 protein. Of around 560,000 distinct CDR3 sequences detected, 16% appear once; the ten largest clones hold around a sixth. The sample was blood. All receptors derive from a woman in her late teens or twenties with Graves' hyperthyroidism.

This clonotype appeared many times. CDR3 DNA: TGTGCCAGCACGGGGGAGGAGAGCTCCTACGAGCAGTACTTC. It translates to CASTGEESSYEQYF. The V call is TRBV6-1, the J call TRBJ2-7; a weak D match, TRBD2 (6 bases). Germline loops: CDR1 MNHNS, CDR2 SASEGT. V was pared by 7 bases and J by 0 bases, with 13 bases between. This CDR3 contains 14 residues.

This clonotype was recorded many times. The chain has TRBV6-5 and TRBJ2-7; 8 bases align to TRBD1. This CDR3 has 14 amino acids. V was pared by 2 bases and J by 5 bases, with 5 bases of the junction left unmatched. The V gene's germline CDR1 is MNHEY and CDR2 SVGAGI. The CDR3 DNA is TGTGCCAGCAGTTACGTCCAGGGGGCCGACGAGCAGTACTTC. Its protein product is CASSYVQGADEQYF.

This clonotype was detected ten times or more. The chain combines TRBV12-3 or TRBV12-4 with TRBJ1-6; D is undetermined. Trimming took off 6 bases at V and 9 bases at J, with 15 bases between the two ends. This CDR3 region has 14 residues. CDR3 bases: TGTGCCAGCAGCGATTCAGGTGGAAGTTCACCCCTCCACTTT. Translating gives CASSDSGGSSPLHF.

Only a few counts were recorded for this clonotype. The gene calls are TRBV6-1 and TRBJ2-7; the D is unclear. Germline-derived CDR1 and CDR2 are MNHNS and SASEGT. Trimming cost V 7 bases and J 7 bases, with 20 bases left between them. This CDR3 contains 14 residues. CDR3 sequence: CASTPTIGLGEQYF. CDR3 nucleotide sequence: TGTGCCAGCACACCCACCATCGGTTTGGGAGAGCAGTACTTC.

This clonotype was recorded a few times. The rearrangement links TRBV29-1 to TRBJ1-1, with D tentatively TRBD1 (5 bases). V shed 6 bases and J shed 0 bases, with 17 bases lying between them. This CDR3 has 15 amino acids. CDR1 SQVTM and CDR2 ANQGSEA come from the germline V gene. CDR3: CSVDSYPRVNTEAFF. The CDR3 coding sequence is TGCAGCGTCGACAGTTATCCCAGGGTGAACACTGAAGCTTTCTTT.

This clonotype was seen at least ten times. The genes are TRBV30 and TRBJ1-2; D is undetermined. CDR1 and CDR2 from the germline V gene are GTSNPN and SVGIG (reference sequence). The V end lost 5 bases, the J end lost 1 base, and 8 bases lay between the germline ends. This CDR3 is 12 amino acids long. Here the CDR3 DNA reads TGTGCCTGGCAGAGGGATAACTATGGCTACACCTTC. Translation: CAWQRDNYGYTF. Looking up the rest from reference TRBV30 and TRBJ1-2 gives the full variable domain: SQTIHQWPATLVQPVGSPLSLECTVEGTSNPNLYWYRQAAGRGLQLLFYSVGIGQISSEVPQNLSASRPQDRQFILSSKKLLLSDSGFYLCAWQRDNYGYTFGSGTRLTVV.

The chain joins TRBV12-3 or TRBV12-4 to TRBJ2-1; D perhaps matches TRBD1 (6 bases). CDR3 length: 17 residues. The V and J ends lost 7 bases and 2 bases respectively, with 21 bases between them. The CDR3 loop reads CASNRPGQGSPYNEQFF. The CDR3 bases are TGTGCCAGCAATCGCCCAGGTCAGGGGTCCCCCTACAATGAGCAGTTCTTC.

This clonotype occurred many times. V usage is TRBV6-1 and J usage is TRBJ1-2; TRBD1 agrees at 8 bases. Germline CDR1 reads MNHNS; CDR2 reads SASEGT. The trim removed 10 bases at V and 3 bases at J, leaving 4 bases unmatched. The CDR3 is 12 amino acids. DNA for the CDR3: TGTGCCACCGCGACAGGGGACTATGGCTACACCTTC. Amino acids: CATATGDYGYTF.

The chain joins TRBV28 to TRBJ1-1; TRBD1 matches 7 bases. Trimming cost V 8 bases and J 7 bases; bases outside gene matches: 10. This CDR3 has 13 amino acids. Germline loops: CDR1 MDHEN, CDR2 SYDVKM. CDR3 sequence reads: CASGDREQIEAFF. The CDR3 DNA sequence: TGTGCCAGCGGAGACAGGGAGCAAATTGAAGCTTTCTTT. Full variable domain (outside the CDR3, taken from reference TRBV28 and TRBJ1-1): DVKVTQSSRYLVKRTGEKVFLECVQDMDHENMFWYRQDPGLGLRLIYFSYDVKMKEKGDIPEGYSVSREKKERFSLILESASTNQTSMYLCASGDREQIEAFFGQGTRLTVV.

This clonotype was detected ten times or more. This rearrangement joins TRBV6-1 to TRBJ2-5, with D possibly TRBD1 on 6 matching bases. Germline CDR1 MNHNS, CDR2 SASEGT. V was pared by 3 bases and J by 5 bases, with 10 bases between. The CDR3 length is 13 residues. CDR3 residues: CASSETGRETQYF. The CDR3 DNA reads TGTGCCAGCAGTGAGACAGGACGGGAGACCCAGTACTTC.

This CDR3 is CASSLGGRTGGRGYGYTF. The CDR3 DNA reads as TGTGCCAGCAGTCTCGGCGGTAGGACAGGGGGCAGAGGCTATGGCTACACCTTC. The rearrangement uses TRBV7-9 and TRBJ1-2, with 11 bases matching TRBD1. The CDR3 consists of 18 residues. V dropped 6 bases and J dropped 4; count of bases not matched to a gene: 16. CDR1 is SEHNR, CDR2 FQNEAQ, per germline (reference sequence).

This clonotype was counted many times. This chain joins TRBV4-1 and TRBJ1-1; 8 nucleotides align to TRBD1. This CDR3 region has 14 residues. V gave up 4 bases and J gave up 7 bases; unmatched junction bases: 8. CDR1 MGHRA and CDR2 YSYEKL come from the germline V gene. The CDR3 protein is CASSRGTGWFEAFF. The CDR3 DNA reads TGCGCCAGCAGCCGCGGGACAGGCTGGTTTGAAGCTTTCTTT.

This rearrangement joins TRBV11-2 to TRBJ2-2, with 7 nucleotides matching TRBD1. The trim removed 5 bases at V and 3 bases at J, leaving 9 bases unmatched. This CDR3 has 16 amino acids. CDR1 is SGHAT and CDR2 is FQNNGV in the germline V gene. The CDR3 region is CASSHRVDRDTGELFF. The CDR3, as DNA: TGTGCCAGCAGCCACCGCGTAGACAGGGACACCGGGGAGCTGTTTTTT.